The rows below give T cell receptor beta chains drawn from one sample of a study of blood T cell repertoires in COVID-19. The protocol was immunoSEQ multiplex PCR, while the TCRdb copy is restricted to in-frame clones and leaves out a portion. The table has a few hundred thousand clones, approximately 87% seen once. Sequenced: peripheral blood. All receptors derive from a man between 60 and 75 years old with acute or convalescent COVID-19. Both conserved end residues are part of each CDR3. D genes are given only for firm matches. Size is stated for part of the rows, as once, few or many counts, or as a class when the clone is expanded.

V gene	CDR3 length	D gene	J gene	clone size	CDR3 protein	CDR3 DNA
TRBV10-3	15	TRBD2	TRBJ2-5	NA	CAISESLAGQETQYF	TGTGCCATCAGTGAGTCCCTAGCGGGACAAGAGACCCAGTACTTC
TRBV5-1	18	TRBD2	TRBJ2-3	NA	CASRRNPGTSGRADTQYF	TGCGCCAGCAGAAGAAACCCCGGGACTAGCGGGAGGGCAGATACGCAGTATTTT
TRBV30	14	NA	TRBJ2-7	NA	CAWSTFRSSYEQYF	TGTGCCTGGAGTACCTTTAGAAGCTCCTACGAGCAGTACTTC
TRBV5-1	17	NA	TRBJ2-7	NA	CASSLGAETGPSQEQYF	TGCGCCAGCAGCTTGGGGGCGGAAACAGGACCCTCGCAGGAGCAGTACTTC
TRBV7-2	13	NA	TRBJ1-2	NA	CAWTASSYYGYTF	TGTGCTTGGACAGCTTCCTCTTACTATGGCTACACCTTC
TRBV7-2	14	TRBD2	TRBJ2-3	NA	CASSIHELAGTQYF	TGTGCCAGCAGCATCCACGAACTAGCGGGTACGCAGTATTTT
TRBV13	13	NA	TRBJ1-2	NA	CASSLGQGYGYTF	TGTGCCAGCAGCTTAGGACAGGGCTATGGCTACACCTTC
TRBV6-2/TRBV6-3	15	TRBD2	TRBJ2-7	NA	CASSYRAGGRDEQYF	TGTGCCAGCAGTTACAGAGCGGGAGGCCGGGACGAGCAGTACTTC
TRBV28	19	TRBD2	TRBJ2-7	few	CASSPPPMTSGRGTYEQYF	TGTGCCAGCAGTCCCCCCCCCATGACTAGCGGGAGGGGCACCTACGAGCAGTACTTC
TRBV10-3	16	TRBD2	TRBJ2-2	NA	CAISELAGGNTGELFF	TGTGCCATCAGTGAGCTAGCGGGAGGGAACACCGGGGAGCTGTTTTTT
TRBV11-3	17	TRBD2	TRBJ2-5	NA	CASSLDLVGSGQETQYF	TGTGCCAGCAGCCTCGACCTGGTTGGTAGCGGGCAAGAGACCCAGTACTTC
TRBV7-2	14	NA	TRBJ1-5	NA	CASTPVGESQPQHF	TGTGCCAGCACCCCGGTCGGGGAAAGTCAGCCCCAGCATTTT
TRBV5-5	14	NA	TRBJ1-2	NA	CASRTREANYGYTF	TGTGCCAGCAGGACCAGGGAAGCTAACTATGGCTACACCTTC
TRBV21-1	11	NA	TRBJ2-7	NA	CATPGINEQYF	TGTGCCACCCCGGGGATCAACGAGCAGTACTTC
TRBV6-6	14	NA	TRBJ1-2	NA	CASTSGGTSYGYTF	TGTGCCAGCACCTCGGGTGGGACAAGCTATGGCTACACCTTC
TRBV9	15	TRBD2	TRBJ2-5	few	CASTHSGRPQETQYF	TGTGCCAGCACCCATAGCGGGAGGCCACAAGAGACCCAGTACTTC
TRBV9	16	NA	TRBJ1-2	NA	CASSVAADTQGDGYTF	TGTGCCAGCAGCGTAGCCGCCGACACGCAAGGTGATGGCTACACCTTC
TRBV5-5	15	NA	TRBJ2-7	NA	CASSLAAGLSYEQYF	TGTGCCAGCAGCTTGGCTGCGGGGCTCTCCTACGAGCAGTACTTC
TRBV19	15	NA	TRBJ1-4	NA	CASSLARAVFEKLFF	TGTGCCAGTTCCCTCGCCAGGGCAGTGTTCGAAAAACTGTTTTTT
TRBV24-1	15	NA	TRBJ2-1	NA	CATSVGRVTYNEQFF	TGTGCCACCAGTGTCGGTCGGGTTACCTACAATGAGCAGTTCTTC
TRBV7-2	16	TRBD2	TRBJ2-7	NA	CASSISLAGGWGEQYF	TGTGCCAGCAGCATCTCCCTAGCGGGAGGATGGGGCGAGCAGTACTTC
TRBV3-1/TRBV3-2	16	NA	TRBJ2-3	NA	CASSQTGTRRAGTQYF	TGTGCCAGCAGCCAAACCGGGACTCGACGAGCCGGTACGCAGTATTTT
TRBV18	19	TRBD2	TRBJ2-3	NA	CASSPLSPSAGVGTDTQYF	TGTGCCAGCTCACCACTATCTCCATCAGCGGGAGTGGGGACAGATACGCAGTATTTT
TRBV7-8	14	NA	TRBJ2-7	NA	CASSLGRRRGEQYF	TGTGCCAGCAGCTTAGGTAGGCGCCGGGGGGAGCAGTACTTC
TRBV19	15	TRBD1	TRBJ1-4	NA	CASSTGQGPNEKLFF	TGTGCCAGTAGTACCGGACAGGGCCCCAATGAAAAACTGTTTTTT
TRBV7-9	14	NA	TRBJ2-5	NA	CASSLDRGVGTQYF	TGTGCCAGCAGCTTAGATAGAGGAGTGGGGACCCAGTACTTC
TRBV5-1	14	TRBD2	TRBJ2-7	NA	CASSLGGGSDEQYF	TGCGCCAGCAGCTTGGGCGGGGGGTCCGACGAGCAGTACTTC
TRBV10-1	12	NA	TRBJ1-4	NA	CASVSGREKLFF	TGCGCCAGCGTTTCGGGAAGGGAAAAACTGTTTTTT
TRBV5-6	12	NA	TRBJ1-5	NA	CASSNTNQPQHF	TGTGCCAGCAGCAATACTAATCAGCCCCAGCATTTT
TRBV6-2/TRBV6-3	14	TRBD1	TRBJ1-4	NA	CASSRTGGGEKLFF	TGTGCCAGCAGTCGGACAGGGGGGGGTGAAAAACTGTTTTTT
TRBV3-1/TRBV3-2	12	NA	TRBJ2-5	NA	CASSPLRETQYF	TGTGCCAGCAGTCCCCTCCGGGAGACCCAGTACTTC
TRBV7-9	14	TRBD2	TRBJ2-7	NA	CASSLVAGANEQYF	TGTGCCAGCAGCTTAGTGGCGGGAGCTAACGAGCAGTACTTC
TRBV12-3/TRBV12-4	11	NA	TRBJ2-3	NA	CASSRLDTQYF	TGTGCCAGCAGTCGACTGGATACGCAGTATTTT